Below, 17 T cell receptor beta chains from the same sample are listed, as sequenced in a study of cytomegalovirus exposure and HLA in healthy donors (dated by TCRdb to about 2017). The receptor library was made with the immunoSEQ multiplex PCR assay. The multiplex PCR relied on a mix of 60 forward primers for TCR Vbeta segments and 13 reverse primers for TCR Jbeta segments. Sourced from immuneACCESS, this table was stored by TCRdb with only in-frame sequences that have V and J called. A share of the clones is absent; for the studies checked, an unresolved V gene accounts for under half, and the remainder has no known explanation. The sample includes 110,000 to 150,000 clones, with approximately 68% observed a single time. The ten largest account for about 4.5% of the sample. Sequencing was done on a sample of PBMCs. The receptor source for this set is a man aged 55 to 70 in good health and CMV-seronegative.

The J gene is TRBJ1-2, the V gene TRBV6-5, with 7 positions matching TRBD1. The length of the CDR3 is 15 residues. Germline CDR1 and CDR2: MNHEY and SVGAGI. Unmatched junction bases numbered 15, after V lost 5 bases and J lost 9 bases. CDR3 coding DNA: TGTGCCAGCAGTCACGATTACAGACAGGGTACGAGCTACACCTTC. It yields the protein CASSHDYRQGTSYTF.

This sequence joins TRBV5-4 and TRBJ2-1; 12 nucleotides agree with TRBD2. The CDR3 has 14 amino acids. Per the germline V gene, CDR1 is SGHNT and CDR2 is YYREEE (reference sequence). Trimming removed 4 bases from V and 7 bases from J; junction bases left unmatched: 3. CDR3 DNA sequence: TGTGCCAGCAGCGCGGGGACTAGCGGGAATGAGCAGTTCTTC. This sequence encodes CASSAGTSGNEQFF.

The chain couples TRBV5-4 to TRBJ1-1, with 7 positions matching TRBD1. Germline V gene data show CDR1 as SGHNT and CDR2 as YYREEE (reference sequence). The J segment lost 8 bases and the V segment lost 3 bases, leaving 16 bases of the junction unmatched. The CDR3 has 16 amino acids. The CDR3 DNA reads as TGTGCCAGCAGCTCGGGGGGGACAGCGGTCCCTCCGGAAGCTTTCTTT. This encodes CASSSGGTAVPPEAFF.

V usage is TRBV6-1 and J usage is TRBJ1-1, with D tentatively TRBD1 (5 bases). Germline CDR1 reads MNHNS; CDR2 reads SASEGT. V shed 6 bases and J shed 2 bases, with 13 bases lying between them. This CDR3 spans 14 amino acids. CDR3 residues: CASRSSGRNTEAFF. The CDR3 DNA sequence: TGTGCCAGCAGGTCGTCAGGGCGAAACACTGAAGCTTTCTTT.

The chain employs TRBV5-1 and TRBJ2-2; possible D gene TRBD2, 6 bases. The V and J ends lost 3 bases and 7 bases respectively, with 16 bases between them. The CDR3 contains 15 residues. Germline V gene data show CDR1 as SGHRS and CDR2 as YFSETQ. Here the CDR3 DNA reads TGCGCCAGCAGCTCCCGGGACTCCCTCGGCGGGGAGCTGTTTTTT. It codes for CASSSRDSLGGELFF.

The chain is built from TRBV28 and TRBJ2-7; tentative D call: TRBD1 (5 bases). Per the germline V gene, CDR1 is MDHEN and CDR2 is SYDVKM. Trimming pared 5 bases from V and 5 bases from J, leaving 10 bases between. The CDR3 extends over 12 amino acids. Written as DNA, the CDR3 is TGTGCCAGCAGTACACAGGAAGACGAGCAGTACTTC. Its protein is CASSTQEDEQYF.

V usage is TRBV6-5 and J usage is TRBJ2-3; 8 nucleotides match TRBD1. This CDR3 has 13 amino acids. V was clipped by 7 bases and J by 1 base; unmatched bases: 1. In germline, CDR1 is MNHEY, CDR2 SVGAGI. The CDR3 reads CASKGQGTDTQYF. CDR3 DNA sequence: TGTGCCAGCAAGGGACAGGGCACAGATACGCAGTATTTT.

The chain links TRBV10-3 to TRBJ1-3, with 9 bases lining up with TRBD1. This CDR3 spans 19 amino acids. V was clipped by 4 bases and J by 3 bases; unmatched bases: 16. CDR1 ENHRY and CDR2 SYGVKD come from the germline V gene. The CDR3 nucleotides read TGTGCCATCAGTGCCTTCGCCGGAACAGGGGGCATTGGTGGAAACACCATATATTTT. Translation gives CAISAFAGTGGIGGNTIYF.

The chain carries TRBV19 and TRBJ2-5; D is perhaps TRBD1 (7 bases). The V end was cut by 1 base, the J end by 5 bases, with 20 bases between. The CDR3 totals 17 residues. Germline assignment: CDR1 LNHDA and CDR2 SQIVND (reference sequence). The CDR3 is CASSIGRGRGVDETQYF. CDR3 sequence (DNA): TGTGCCAGTAGTATAGGTCGTGGCAGGGGGGTTGACGAGACCCAGTACTTC.

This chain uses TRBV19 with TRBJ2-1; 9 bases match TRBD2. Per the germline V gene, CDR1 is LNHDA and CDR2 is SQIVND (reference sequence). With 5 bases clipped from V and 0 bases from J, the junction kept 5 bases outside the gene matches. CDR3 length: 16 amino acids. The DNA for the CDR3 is TGTGCCAGTAGTCAGATAGCGGGAGCCTCCTACAATGAGCAGTTCTTC. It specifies CASSQIAGASYNEQFF.

The CDR3 loop is CAWSNGGTYEQYF. CDR3 nucleotides: TGTGCCTGGAGCAACGGGGGAACCTACGAGCAGTACTTC. This chain connects TRBV30 to TRBJ2-7, with D tentatively TRBD2 (6 bases). The CDR3 runs to 13 residues. Germline loops: CDR1 GTSNPN, CDR2 SVGIG (reference sequence). Trimming took off 3 bases at V and 2 bases at J, with 11 bases between the two ends.

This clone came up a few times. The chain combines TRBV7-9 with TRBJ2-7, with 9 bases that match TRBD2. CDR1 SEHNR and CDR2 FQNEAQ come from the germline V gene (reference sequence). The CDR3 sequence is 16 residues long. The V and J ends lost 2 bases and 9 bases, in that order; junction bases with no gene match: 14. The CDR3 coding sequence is TGTGCCAGCAGCTTAATTGGTAGTTTAGCGGGAGAAGGGCAGTACTTC. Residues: CASSLIGSLAGEGQYF.

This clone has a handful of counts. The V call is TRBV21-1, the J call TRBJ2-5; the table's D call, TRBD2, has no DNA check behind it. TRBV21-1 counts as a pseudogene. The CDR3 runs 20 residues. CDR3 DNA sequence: TGTGCCAGCAGCAAAGTTACCCTAGCGGGAGGGCTCAGGGGTCAAGAGACCCAGTACTTC. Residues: CASSKVTLAGGLRGQETQYF.

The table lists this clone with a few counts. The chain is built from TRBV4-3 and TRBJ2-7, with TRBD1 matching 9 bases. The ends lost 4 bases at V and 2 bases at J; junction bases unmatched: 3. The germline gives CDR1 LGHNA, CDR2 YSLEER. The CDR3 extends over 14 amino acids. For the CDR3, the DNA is TGCGCCAGCAGCCCGGGGACAGGGACCTACGAGCAGTACTTC. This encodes CASSPGTGTYEQYF.

The chain's CDR3 is CASSQAGLAGDSDTQYF. In DNA, the CDR3 is TGTGCCAGCAGCCAGGCGGGACTAGCGGGAGACTCAGATACGCAGTATTTT. The rearrangement joins TRBV4-2 to TRBJ2-3, with 14 bases matching TRBD2. Germline assignment: CDR1 LGHNA and CDR2 YNFKEQ. The V and J ends lost 3 bases and 4 bases, in that order; junction bases with no gene match: 6. This CDR3 has 17 residues.

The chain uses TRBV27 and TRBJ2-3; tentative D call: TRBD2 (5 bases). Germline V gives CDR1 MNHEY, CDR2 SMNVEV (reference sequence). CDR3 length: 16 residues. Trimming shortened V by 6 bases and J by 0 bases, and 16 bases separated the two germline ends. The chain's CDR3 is CASRPSPWESTDTQYF. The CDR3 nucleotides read TGTGCCAGCAGGCCTAGCCCATGGGAGAGCACAGATACGCAGTATTTT.

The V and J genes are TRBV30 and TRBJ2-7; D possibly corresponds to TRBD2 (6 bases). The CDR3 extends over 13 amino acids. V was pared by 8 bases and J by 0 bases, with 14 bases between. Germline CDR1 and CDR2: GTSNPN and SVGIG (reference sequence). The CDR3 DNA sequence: TGTGCCCGGGGGTTCGCCAGCTCCTACGAGCAGTACTTC. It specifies CARGFASSYEQYF.